This TCR beta chain is drawn from a study of blood T cell repertoires in COVID-19. Germline V gene data show CDR1 as WNHNN and CDR2 as SYGVQD (reference sequence). The CDR3 has 18 residues. Trimming pared 3 bases from V and 0 bases from J, leaving 18 bases between. Original processing methods: Using reference gene primer amplification, nucleated cell counts were estimated. The data were produced by immunoSEQ multiplex PCR, yet TCRdb's version contains in-frame clones alone and is incomplete. From that table come the V and J calls and clone size; the DNA was used to work out D and trimming. The repertoire includes about 180,000 clones, approximately 88% of them detected once, and 6.5% to 8.5% sits in the top ten.

This chain links TRBV10-1 with TRBJ2-1; D might be TRBD2 (6 bases). Sequenced sample: peripheral blood. The receptor was isolated from a woman aged 40 to 55 with COVID-19, enrolled during active disease. The DNA for the CDR3 is TGCGCCAGCAGTGACCCTAGCGCCCCGACCAGCTCCTACAATGAGCAGTTCTTC. Its protein is CASSDPSAPTSSYNEQFF.